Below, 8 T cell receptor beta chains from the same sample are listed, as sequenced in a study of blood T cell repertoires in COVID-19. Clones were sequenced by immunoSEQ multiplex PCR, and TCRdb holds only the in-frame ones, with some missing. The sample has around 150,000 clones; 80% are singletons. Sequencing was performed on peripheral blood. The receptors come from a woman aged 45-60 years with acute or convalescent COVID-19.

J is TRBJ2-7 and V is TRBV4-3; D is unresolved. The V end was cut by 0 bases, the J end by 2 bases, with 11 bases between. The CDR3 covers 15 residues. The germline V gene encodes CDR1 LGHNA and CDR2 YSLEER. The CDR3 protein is CASSQEYSFAYEQYF. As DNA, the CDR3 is TGCGCCAGCAGCCAAGAATACAGCTTTGCCTACGAGCAGTACTTC.

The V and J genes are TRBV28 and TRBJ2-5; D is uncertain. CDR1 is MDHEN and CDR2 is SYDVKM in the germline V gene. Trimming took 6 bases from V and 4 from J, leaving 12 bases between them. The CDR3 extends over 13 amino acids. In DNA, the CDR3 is TGTGCCAGCAGCCCTTCCGTCGGAGAGACCCAGTACTTC. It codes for CASSPSVGETQYF.

The CDR3 region is CASSPSNRDRTEAFF. CDR3 nucleotide sequence: TGTGCCAGCTCACCATCAAACAGGGACCGCACTGAAGCTTTCTTT. The chain combines TRBV18 with TRBJ1-1; D perhaps matches TRBD1 (6 bases). Germline V gene lookup returns CDR1 KGHSH and CDR2 LQKENI. The CDR3 has 15 residues. V was shortened by 2 bases and J by 4 bases, with 14 bases between the two germline ends. Complete variable domain (other parts from reference TRBV18 and TRBJ1-1): NAGVMQNPRHLVRRRGQEARLRCSPMKGHSHVYWYRQLPEEGLKFMVYLQKENIIDESGMPKERFSAEFPKEGPSILRIQQVVRGDSAAYFCASSPSNRDRTEAFFGQGTRLTVV.

The CDR3 DNA reads as TGTGCCAGCAGTCGATCCGGGACAGGGGGCTCCTATGGCTACACCTTC. Its protein is CASSRSGTGGSYGYTF. V and J are TRBV13 and TRBJ1-2, with TRBD1 matching over 12 bases. This CDR3 is 16 amino acids long. V trimming: 6 bases; J trimming: 4 bases; junction bases outside the gene matches: 9. CDR1 and CDR2 from the germline V gene are PRHDT and FYEKMQ (reference sequence). The variable domain in full, completed from reference TRBV13 and TRBJ1-2, reads AAGVIQSPRHLIKEKRETATLKCYPIPRHDTVYWYQQGPGQDPQFLISFYEKMQSDKGSIPDRFSAQQFSDYHSELNMSSLELGDSALYFCASSRSGTGGSYGYTFGSGTRLTVV.

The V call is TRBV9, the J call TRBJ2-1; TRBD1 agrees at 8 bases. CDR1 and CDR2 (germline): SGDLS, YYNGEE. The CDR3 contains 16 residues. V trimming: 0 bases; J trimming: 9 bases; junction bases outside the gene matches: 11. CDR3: CASSVGTGLFVGEQFF. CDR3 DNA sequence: TGTGCCAGCAGCGTAGGGACAGGGCTGTTTGTGGGTGAGCAGTTCTTC.

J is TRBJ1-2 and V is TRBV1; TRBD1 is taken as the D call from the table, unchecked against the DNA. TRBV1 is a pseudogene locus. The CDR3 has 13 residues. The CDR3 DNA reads TGCACCAGCAGCCTTGGACAGGGGTTAGGCTACACCTTC. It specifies CTSSLGQGLGYTF.

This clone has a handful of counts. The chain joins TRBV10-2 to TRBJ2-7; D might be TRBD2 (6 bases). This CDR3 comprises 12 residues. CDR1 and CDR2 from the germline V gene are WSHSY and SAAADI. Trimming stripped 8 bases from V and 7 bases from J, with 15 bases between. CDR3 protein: CASADTAGEQYF. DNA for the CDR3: TGCGCCAGCGCGGACACGGCGGGGGAGCAGTACTTC.

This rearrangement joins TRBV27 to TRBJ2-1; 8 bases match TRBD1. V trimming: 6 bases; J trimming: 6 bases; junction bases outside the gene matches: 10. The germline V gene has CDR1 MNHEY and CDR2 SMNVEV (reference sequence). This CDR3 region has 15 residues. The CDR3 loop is CASSRTGIAVNEQFF. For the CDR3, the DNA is TGTGCCAGCAGCAGGACAGGGATCGCAGTCAATGAGCAGTTCTTC.